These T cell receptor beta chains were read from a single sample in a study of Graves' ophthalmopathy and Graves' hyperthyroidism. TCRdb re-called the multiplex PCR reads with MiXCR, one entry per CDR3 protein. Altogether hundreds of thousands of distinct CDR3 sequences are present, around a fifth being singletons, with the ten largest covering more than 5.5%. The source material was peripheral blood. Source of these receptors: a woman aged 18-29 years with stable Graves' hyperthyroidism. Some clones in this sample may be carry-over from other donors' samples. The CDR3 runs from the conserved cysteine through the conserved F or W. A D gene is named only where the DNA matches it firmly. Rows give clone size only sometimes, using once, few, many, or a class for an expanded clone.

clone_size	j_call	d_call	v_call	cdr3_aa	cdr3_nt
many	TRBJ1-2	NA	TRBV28	CASSPTVYGYTF	TGTGCCAGCAGCCCAACAGTGTATGGCTACACCTTC
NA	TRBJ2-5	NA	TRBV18	CASSKDAQETQYF	TGTGCCAGCTCAAAGGACGCCCAAGAGACCCAGTACTTC
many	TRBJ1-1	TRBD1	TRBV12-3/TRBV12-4	CAVRQGAGTEAFF	TGTGCAGTACGACAGGGGGCGGGCACTGAAGCTTTCTTT
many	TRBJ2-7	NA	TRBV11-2	CASSLDRVTIGEQYF	TGTGCCAGCAGCTTAGATAGGGTGACCATAGGCGAGCAGTACTTC
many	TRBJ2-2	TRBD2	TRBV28	CASSLPKKREVTGELFF	TGTGCCAGCAGTTTACCGAAAAAGCGGGAGGTTACCGGGGAGCTGTTTTTT
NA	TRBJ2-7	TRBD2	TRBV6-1	CASSETPSGAIDEQYF	TGTGCCAGCAGTGAAACCCCAAGCGGGGCAATTGACGAGCAGTACTTC
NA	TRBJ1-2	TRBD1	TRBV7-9	CASSLGRGLIDGYTF	TGTGCCAGCAGCTTAGGCAGGGGGCTAATCGATGGCTACACCTTC
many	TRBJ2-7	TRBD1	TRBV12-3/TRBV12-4	CASRGRQGLFF	TGTGCCAGCAGGGGTCGACAGGGGTTGTTCTTC
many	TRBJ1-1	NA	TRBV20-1	CSAKGVSGYTEAFF	TGCAGTGCTAAAGGTGTGTCAGGTTACACTGAAGCTTTCTTT
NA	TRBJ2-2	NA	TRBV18	CASSPPAGAHNTGELFF	TGTGCCAGCTCACCACCGGCAGGGGCTCATAACACCGGGGAGCTGTTTTTT
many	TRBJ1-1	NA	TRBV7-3	CASSYVVGTEAFF	TGTGCCAGCAGCTACGTTGTAGGAACTGAAGCTTTCTTT
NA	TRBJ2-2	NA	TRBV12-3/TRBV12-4	CASKGERGGEMPGELFF	TGTGCCAGCAAGGGGGAACGCGGGGGTGAGATGCCCGGGGAGCTGTTTTTT
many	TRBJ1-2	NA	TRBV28	CASSLPTGLNYGYTF	TGTGCCAGCAGTTTACCAACAGGGCTTAACTATGGCTACACCTTC
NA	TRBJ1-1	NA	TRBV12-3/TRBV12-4	CAISLSRDLNTEAFF	TGTGCCATCAGCCTGTCCCGGGACCTGAACACTGAAGCTTTCTTT
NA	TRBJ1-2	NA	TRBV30	CAWSVDIPLYGYTF	TGTGCCTGGAGTGTGGACATTCCTCTCTATGGCTACACCTTC
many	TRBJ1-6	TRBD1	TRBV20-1	CSARETGNSPLHF	TGCAGTGCTAGGGAGACAGGGAATTCACCCCTCCACTTT
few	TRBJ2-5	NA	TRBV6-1	CASSEMGHLGETQYF	TGTGCCAGCAGTGAAATGGGACATCTTGGGGAGACCCAGTACTTC
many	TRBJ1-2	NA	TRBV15	CATATPGASYGYTF	TGTGCCACCGCCACTCCAGGAGCGAGCTATGGCTACACCTTC
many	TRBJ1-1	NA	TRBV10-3	CAISEVTEAFF	TGTGCCATCAGTGAGGTGACTGAAGCTTTCTTT
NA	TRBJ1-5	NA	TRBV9	CASSVDDGLGQPQHF	TGTGCCAGCAGCGTAGATGACGGCTTGGGGCAGCCCCAGCATTTT
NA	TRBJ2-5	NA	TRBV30	CAWSVMGRRGWGETQYF	TGTGCCTGGAGTGTAATGGGTCGGCGGGGATGGGGAGAGACCCAGTACTTC
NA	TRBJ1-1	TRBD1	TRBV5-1	CASTQGQGNEAFF	TGCGCCAGCACTCAGGGACAGGGGAATGAAGCTTTCTTT
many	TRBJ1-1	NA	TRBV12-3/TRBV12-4	CASSPTRPISWAFF	TGTGCCAGCAGTCCTACTCGTCCCATATCTTGGGCTTTCTTT
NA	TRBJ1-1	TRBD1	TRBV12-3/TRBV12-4	CASTKRQGLGRAFF	TGTGCCAGCACTAAACGACAGGGCTTAGGACGAGCTTTCTTT
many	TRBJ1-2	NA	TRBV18	CASSPGGEAGYTF	TGTGCCAGCTCACCGGGGGGCGAGGCTGGCTACACCTTC
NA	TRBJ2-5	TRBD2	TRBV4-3	CASSLGLAGNQETQYF	TGCGCCAGCAGCCTGGGACTAGCGGGAAACCAAGAGACCCAGTACTTC
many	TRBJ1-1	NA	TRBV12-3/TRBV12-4	CASSGPYKTTEAFF	TGTGCCAGCAGTGGGCCCTATAAGACGACTGAAGCTTTCTTT
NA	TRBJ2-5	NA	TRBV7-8	CASSLGHGVQETQYF	TGTGCCAGCAGCTTGGGACACGGCGTCCAAGAGACCCAGTACTTC
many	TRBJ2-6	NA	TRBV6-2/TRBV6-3	CASSYSVPAVSGANVLTF	TGTGCCAGCAGTTACTCGGTACCCGCAGTCTCTGGGGCCAACGTCCTGACTTTC